Listed below are T cell receptor beta chains from one sample, sequenced in a study of shared clonotypes between healthy human individuals. Only in-frame clones appear in the TCRdb table, and some are missing; sequencing was by immunoSEQ multiplex PCR. The profile covers a few million clones, with approximately 90% appearing a single time and roughly 0.13% taken by the ten largest. The sample taken for sequencing was naive CD4+ T cells sorted from blood. These receptors were obtained from a man in his late teens or twenties in good health. The CDR3 runs from the conserved cysteine through the conserved F or W. A D gene is named only where the DNA matches it firmly.

d_call | j_call | v_call | cdr3_length | cdr3_aa | cdr3_nt
. | TRBJ2-5 | TRBV30 | 13 | CAWSALALETQYF | TGTGCCTGGAGTGCCCTCGCGCTGGAGACCCAGTACTTC
. | TRBJ1-5 | TRBV4-1 | 14 | CASSLEGGVQPQHF | TGCGCCAGCAGCCTGGAGGGGGGGGTCCAGCCCCAGCATTTT
TRBD2 | TRBJ2-3 | TRBV5-1 | 18 | CASSYNGLAGSSTDTQYF | TGCGCCAGCAGCTATAACGGACTAGCGGGATCTAGCACAGATACGCAGTATTTT
TRBD1 | TRBJ1-4 | TRBV10-3 | 15 | CAISEGRQGGEKLFF | TGTGCCATCAGTGAGGGAAGGCAGGGGGGCGAAAAACTGTTTTTT
TRBD1 | TRBJ1-2 | TRBV29-1 | 18 | CSASGDGQGGIILCGYTF | TGCAGCGCCTCCGGGGACGGACAGGGGGGTATAATTCTTTGCGGCTACACCTTC
. | TRBJ1-2 | TRBV6-5 | 13 | CASSTLSAGGYTF | TGTGCCAGCAGTACCCTTTCTGCCGGTGGCTACACCTTC
. | TRBJ2-7 | TRBV6-5 | 16 | CASSYLVGGGLSEQYF | TGTGCCAGCAGTTACTTGGTGGGGGGTGGGCTGAGCGAGCAGTACTTC
. | TRBJ1-1 | TRBV14 | 16 | CASSPLRGGIRTEAFF | TGTGCCAGCAGCCCACTAAGGGGGGGTATTCGGACTGAAGCTTTCTTT
. | TRBJ2-7 | TRBV7-2 | 15 | CASSLWAGTSYEQYF | TGTGCCAGCAGCTTATGGGCAGGGACCTCCTACGAGCAGTACTTC
TRBD1 | TRBJ1-4 | TRBV19 | 16 | CASSIPGRGPNEKLFF | TGTGCCAGTAGTATCCCCGGAAGGGGGCCGAATGAAAAACTGTTTTTT